This T cell receptor (beta chain) is from a study of T cell changes during pregnancy in multiple sclerosis. Germline CDR1 and CDR2: SGHKS and YYEKEE (reference sequence). The CDR3 length is 13 residues. V lost 7 bases, J lost 2 bases, and 12 bases lay in between. Clones were sequenced by immunoSEQ multiplex PCR, and TCRdb holds only the in-frame ones, with some missing. The sample includes around 48,000 clones, roughly nine tenths of them seen just once. The sequencing used CD8+ T cells from peripheral blood mononuclear cells, collected before pregnancy. This clonotype originated in a female donor with multiple sclerosis, enrolled in a pregnancy study. The chain uses TRBV5-5 and TRBJ1-1; D uncertain. The CDR3 loop reads CASWGGGNTEAFF. CDR3 sequence (DNA): TGTGCCAGCTGGGGAGGAGGAAACACTGAAGCTTTCTTT.